A single sample gave rise to the 15 T cell receptor beta chains below, sequenced in a study of T-cell reconstitution after alpha-beta-depleted transplantation in children. Study-level findings and limits: After one year, T-cell counts and TCRbeta diversity mostly came from new T cells.

The antigens these receptors bind are not known. Preparation of the TCRbeta library used unique molecular identifiers. TCRdb recomputed calls from the PCR reads with MiXCR, one row per CDR3 protein. The data hold a few hundred thousand distinct CDR3 sequences, with 6% to 10% observed a single time. This material consisted of peripheral blood, taken 360 days after TCRalphabeta/CD19-depleted stem cell transplant. The receptors come from a female patient between 2 and 15 years old who had a stem cell transplant for Fanconi anemia, so the T cells may come from the graft donor.

This clonotype came up many times. The chain combines TRBV5-1 with TRBJ2-1; the D is unclear. The CDR3 sequence is 15 residues long. The ends were cut back, 0 bases at V and 0 bases at J, with 7 bases in the middle. CDR1 SGHRS and CDR2 YFSETQ come from the germline V gene. The DNA of the CDR3 is TGCGCCAGCAGCTTGGGTCAGAGCTCCTACAATGAGCAGTTCTTC. Amino acid sequence: CASSLGQSSYNEQFF.

This sequence joins TRBV6-4 and TRBJ2-1; TRBD2 matches 10 bases. Trimming removed 6 bases from V and 7 bases from J; junction bases left unmatched: 27. The CDR3 sequence is 21 residues long. Germline values: CDR1 MRHNA, CDR2 SNTAGT. Here the CDR3 reads CASSHRSGGAYPASAPNEQFF. CDR3 nucleotide sequence: TGTGCCAGCAGCCATAGAAGCGGGGGGGCTTATCCCGCTTCAGCCCCTAATGAGCAGTTCTTC.

There are many counts of this clonotype. The chain employs TRBV12-3 or TRBV12-4 and TRBJ1-2; 9 bases are shared with TRBD1. With V trimmed by 6 bases and J by 2 bases, 1 base remained unmatched. The length of the CDR3 is 13 residues. The CDR3 is CASSGQGNYGYTF. CDR3 bases: TGTGCCAGCAGCGGACAGGGGAACTATGGCTACACCTTC.

This chain connects TRBV5-8 to TRBJ2-1; D perhaps matches TRBD1 (6 bases). Germline V gene data show CDR1 as SGHTS and CDR2 as YDEGEE. V was pared by 0 bases and J by 3 bases, with 10 bases between. This CDR3 has 15 residues. This CDR3 is CASSLAGAGYNEQFF. The CDR3 DNA follows: TGTGCCAGCAGCTTGGCAGGGGCCGGCTACAATGAGCAGTTCTTC.

Many counts were recorded for this clonotype. The chain carries TRBV29-1 and TRBJ1-1; 11 positions match TRBD1. CDR1 is SQVTM and CDR2 is ANQGSEA in the germline V gene. The CDR3 runs to 15 residues. V trimming: 6 bases; J trimming: 5 bases; junction bases outside the gene matches: 11. The CDR3 DNA is TGCAGCGTGACGGGGACAGGGGGTGAGAAGACTGAAGCTTTCTTT. It translates to CSVTGTGGEKTEAFF.

The V call is TRBV3-1, the J call TRBJ1-6; unclear D gene. V lost 6 bases and J lost 9, with 15 bases in between. From germline, CDR1 is LGHDT and CDR2 YNNKEL (reference sequence). CDR3 size: 14 residues. The CDR3 DNA reads as TGTGCCAGCAGTTTCGATTTCAGGAGTTCACCCCTCCACTTT. Amino acids: CASSFDFRSSPLHF.

The chain uses TRBV5-1 and TRBJ2-1; 13 nucleotides match TRBD2. The trim removed 6 bases at V and 5 bases at J, leaving 8 bases unmatched. The CDR3 sequence is 16 residues long. CDR1 is SGHRS and CDR2 is YFSETQ in the germline V gene. CDR3 sequence reads: CASTVPGLAGNNEQFF. The DNA of the CDR3 is TGCGCCAGCACCGTACCGGGACTAGCGGGAAACAATGAGCAGTTCTTC.

This clonotype was picked up many times. V and J are TRBV6-5 and TRBJ2-3, with D perhaps TRBD1 or TRBD2 (5 bases each). Germline CDR1 MNHEY, CDR2 SVGAGI. Trimming stripped 7 bases from V and 2 bases from J, with 13 bases between. CDR3 length: 14 amino acids. The CDR3 here is CASKEGPYTDTQYF. The DNA of the CDR3 is TGTGCCAGCAAAGAGGGACCTTACACAGATACGCAGTATTTT.

This clonotype was picked up one time. The chain joins TRBV5-6 to TRBJ2-6; D gene unclear. Germline CDR1 and CDR2: SGHDT and YYEEEE. This CDR3 has 16 residues. V lost 3 bases to trimming and J lost 3 bases, with 13 bases between them. The CDR3, as DNA: TGTGCCAGCAGCTCCGGCGGCCTCTGTGGGGCCAACGTCCTGACTTTC. It yields the protein CASSSGGLCGANVLTF.

In its sample, this clonotype was seen many times. CDR3 protein: CASRTGVYGNTIYF. The CDR3 region has the DNA TGTGCCAGCAGAACAGGGGTGTACGGAAACACCATATATTTT. The chain is built from TRBV6-5 and TRBJ1-3; 7 positions match TRBD1. Trimming took 6 bases from V and 4 from J; bases not matched to a gene: 6. The CDR3 sequence is 14 residues long. Germline-derived CDR1 and CDR2 are MNHEY and SVGAGI.

The table lists this clonotype with many counts. This rearrangement joins TRBV28 to TRBJ1-1; D is unclear. Trimming left V 6 bases short and J 0 bases short, with 17 bases between. This CDR3 spans 16 amino acids. The germline CDR1 and CDR2 sequences are MDHEN and SYDVKM. CDR3 nucleotides: TGTGCCAGCAGACCGCCTATAGATTACATGAACACTGAAGCTTTCTTT. It codes for CASRPPIDYMNTEAFF.

In its sample, this clonotype was seen many times. The chain combines TRBV7-3 with TRBJ2-2, with D possibly called TRBD1 or TRBD2 (5 bases each). The V gene's germline CDR1 is SGHTA and CDR2 FQGTGA. Trimming removed 3 bases at V and 4 bases at J, with 12 bases between. CDR3 length equals 15 residues. Written as DNA, the CDR3 is TGTGCCAGCAGCTTGAGGGGCGGAAGCACCGGGGAGCTGTTTTTT. It specifies CASSLRGGSTGELFF.

This clonotype appeared many times. CDR3 coding DNA: TGCGCCAGCAGCTTGGGACCAGGGCACGGGGGCAATCAGCCCCAGCATTTT. Translated, it gives CASSLGPGHGGNQPQHF. The V call is TRBV5-1, the J call TRBJ1-5, with D possibly being TRBD1 (5 bases). The CDR3 has 17 amino acids. The germline V gene has CDR1 SGHRS and CDR2 YFSETQ. Trimming took off 0 bases at V and 2 bases at J, with 15 bases between the two ends.

This clonotype was found a few times. The chain's CDR3 is CASSPFSQETQYF. CDR3 nucleotide sequence: TGTGCCAGCTCACCATTTAGCCAAGAGACCCAGTACTTC. V is TRBV18 and J is TRBJ2-5; D remains unclear. CDR1 is KGHSH and CDR2 is LQKENI in the germline V gene. The CDR3 is 13 residues long. V was trimmed by 2 bases and J by 1 base, leaving 5 bases between them.

There are many counts of this clonotype. V is TRBV29-1 and J is TRBJ2-3; 11 bases align to TRBD1. From germline, CDR1 is SQVTM and CDR2 ANQGSEA. The CDR3 has 14 residues. The ends lost 6 bases at V and 2 bases at J; junction bases unmatched: 4. CDR3 sequence: CSVGQGANTDTQYF. In nucleotides, the CDR3 is TGCAGCGTCGGACAGGGGGCAAACACAGATACGCAGTATTTT.